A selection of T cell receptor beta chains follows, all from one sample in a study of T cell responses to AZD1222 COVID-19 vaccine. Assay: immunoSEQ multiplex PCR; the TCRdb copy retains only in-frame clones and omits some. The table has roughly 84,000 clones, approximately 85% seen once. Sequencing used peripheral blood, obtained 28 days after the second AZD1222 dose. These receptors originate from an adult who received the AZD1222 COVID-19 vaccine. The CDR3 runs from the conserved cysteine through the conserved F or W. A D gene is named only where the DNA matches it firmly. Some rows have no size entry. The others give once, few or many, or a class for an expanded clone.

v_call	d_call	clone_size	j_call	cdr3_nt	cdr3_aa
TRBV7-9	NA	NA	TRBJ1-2	TGTGCCAGCAGCTTAGCGCCCACGGGGGGGGGCTACACCTTC	CASSLAPTGGGYTF
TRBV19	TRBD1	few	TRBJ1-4	TGTGCCAGTAGCCCTTTGGGACAGCGTTCTAATGAAAAACTGTTTTTT	CASSPLGQRSNEKLFF
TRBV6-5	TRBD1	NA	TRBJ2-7	TGTGCCAGCAGACAGGGGGACCTTTACGAGCAGTACTTC	CASRQGDLYEQYF
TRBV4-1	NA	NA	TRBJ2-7	TGCGCCAGCAGCCAAGTTGGCTACGAGCAGTACTTC	CASSQVGYEQYF
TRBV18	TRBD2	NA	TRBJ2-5	TGTGCCAGCTCCCCGGCGGCGGGGGGCCTGAGAGGACAAGAGACCCAGTACTTC	CASSPAAGGLRGQETQYF
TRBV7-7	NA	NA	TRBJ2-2	TGTGCTAGCAGCTTAACTACTTCGAACACCGGGGAGCTGTTTTTT	CASSLTTSNTGELFF
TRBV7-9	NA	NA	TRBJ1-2	TGTGCCACCCAACAGGGAGGCGCTGGCTACACCTTC	CATQQGGAGYTF
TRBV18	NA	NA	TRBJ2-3	TGTGCCAGCTCACCGGGCCAGGGGAATGATGGAGATACGCAGTATTTT	CASSPGQGNDGDTQYF
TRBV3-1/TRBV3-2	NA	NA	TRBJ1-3	TGTGCCAGCAGCCAAGATCGCAGGGACTCTGGAAACACCATATATTTT	CASSQDRRDSGNTIYF
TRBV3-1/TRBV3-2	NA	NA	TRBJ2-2	TGTGCCAGCAGCCACGGCAGCAACACCGGGGAGCTGTTTTTT	CASSHGSNTGELFF
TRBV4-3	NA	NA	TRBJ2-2	TGCGCCAGCAGCCAACGGATACACCCCAACTCGGGCGGGGAGCTGTTTTTT	CASSQRIHPNSGGELFF
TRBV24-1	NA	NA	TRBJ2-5	TGTGCCACCAGTGATTTCAACGGGAAGGGGGGAGAGACCCAGTACTTC	CATSDFNGKGGETQYF
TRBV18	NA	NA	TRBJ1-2	TGTGCCAGCTCACCATATTCTAGTAACTATGGCTACACCTTC	CASSPYSSNYGYTF
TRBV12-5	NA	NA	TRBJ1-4	TGTGCTAGTGGTTCTGGTAGGGTTACTAATGAAAAACTGTTTTTT	CASGSGRVTNEKLFF
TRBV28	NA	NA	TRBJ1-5	TGTGCCAGCATAATGAGTGGGGTGGTTGGGAGCAATCAGCCCCAGCATTTT	CASIMSGVVGSNQPQHF
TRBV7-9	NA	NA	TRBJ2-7	TGTGCCAGCAGCTTAGAGGGAGAAGGCGCCGAGCAGTACTTC	CASSLEGEGAEQYF
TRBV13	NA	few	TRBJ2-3	TGTGCCAGCAGACAGCTTGGCACAGATACGCAGTATTTT	CASRQLGTDTQYF
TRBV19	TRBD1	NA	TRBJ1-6	TGTGCCAGTAGTCTGGGGACAGGGGTCGGTTCACCCCTCCACTTT	CASSLGTGVGSPLHF
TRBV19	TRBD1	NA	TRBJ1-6	TGTGCCAGTAGCCTCCGGGACAGGGCTTCACCCCTCCACTTT	CASSLRDRASPLHF
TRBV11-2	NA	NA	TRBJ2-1	TGTGCCAGCAGCTTACCCCGGCTAAATAGGGACAATGAGCAGTTCTTC	CASSLPRLNRDNEQFF
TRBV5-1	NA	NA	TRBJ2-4	TGCGCCAGCGGAACAGGGGGGGCAGCCAAAAACATTCAGTACTTC	CASGTGGAAKNIQYF
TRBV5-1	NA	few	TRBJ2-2	TGCGCCAGCAGCTACGGACAGCCCGGGGAGCTGTTTTTT	CASSYGQPGELFF
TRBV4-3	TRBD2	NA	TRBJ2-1	TGCGCCAGCAGCCAAGAACATACTAGCGGGGGCTACAATGAGCAGTTCTTC	CASSQEHTSGGYNEQFF
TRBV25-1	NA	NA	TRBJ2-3	TGTGCCAGCAGTGAATCCGACCGATACACAGATACGCAGTATTTT	CASSESDRYTDTQYF